The sequence of this T cell receptor beta chain was determined in a study of regulatory T cells in long-lasting Graves disease. Study-level background: The definition of persistent Graves' disease was over 5 years of antithyroid drugs with positive TSH receptor antibodies.

Regarding time point: persistent/refractory GD, antithyroid drugs over 5 years with positive TRAb. The TCR library was made from RNA extracted from PBMCs. Patients hailed from an endocrinology department in Xi'an, China. About this clonotype: The target antigen is unknown. An end of the junction differs from the germline gene, which may be a read error.

The CDR3 consists of 16 residues. Germline assignment: CDR1 SGHTA and CDR2 FQGNSA. Study-level results: Relative to new patients (roughly 1,000), persistent patients exhibited greater sharing of public clonotypes (about 3,000).

Relying on iRepertoire HTBI primers and Arm-PCR of CDR3 regions, the team built TCR beta libraries. TCRdb analysed the multiplex PCR reads with MiXCR anew, one entry per CDR3 protein. The data contain approximately 500,000 distinct CDR3 sequences, about 22% of them seen just once; the ten biggest clones take up 7% to 9%. The chain joins TRBV7-2 to TRBJ2-7, with 7 bases matching TRBD1. This TCR came from a female donor with Graves disease. Sample: peripheral blood mononuclear cells (PBMCs), taken when the disease was refractory, from a patient treated with antithyroid drugs. The CDR3 nucleotides read TGCGCCAGCAGCACACACCTCACAGGGGACACCTACGAGCAGTACTTC. As protein: CASSTHLTGDTYEQYF.